The sequence of this T cell receptor beta chain was determined in a study of T cell repertoires in cytomegalovirus infection (dated by TCRdb to between 2017 and 2020). For context, the study as a whole: Donor HLA type was relevant to the analysis, because carriage of CMV infection together with the matching HLA type was indicated by public TCR beta signatures. Results and caveats for the whole study, not just this receptor: In both this cohort and an independent roughly 400-donor cohort, the cumulative frequency of public TCR beta family members distinguished carriers of CMV infection plus the relevant HLA type. The ex vivo response was dominated by HLA-C-restricted CMV-specific TCR beta clonotypes, and the single most frequent clonotype in two of eight donors was supplied by these HLA-C-restricted clonotypes.

TCRdb records Illumina HiSeq 1500 as the sequencer. TCRdb passed the public sequencing reads through fastp at Q25 and MiXCR, retaining productive beta sequences. Each record represents a unique CDR3 protein, reported with the most common genes and DNA among its rows. Present in this sample are about 400,000 distinct CDR3 sequences, 15% to 20% of which were seen just once. In total, the top ten clones hold roughly 8.7% of the sample. This clonotype was counted a few times. What this receptor recognizes is not known. Per-base quality was not reported, and no clone a single base away is much larger than it. CDR1 and CDR2, looked up from the germline V gene, are SGHVS and FNYEAQ. The CDR3 runs 21 residues from the cysteine to the phenylalanine. The CDR3 DNA has 63 bases and is translated from base 1. Ends trimmed: V by 2 bases, J by 0 bases; bases unmatched to a gene: 18.

The sample taken for sequencing was PBMCs. The receptor was derived from a human donor in good health (CMV status not recorded). Some clones in this sample may be carry-over from other donors' samples. The rearrangement joined TRBV7-6 to TRBJ2-2; TRBD2 agrees with 7 junctional bases. The DNA is TGTGCCAGCAGCTTATATCACGTTGGGGTGGCGGGAGCAACGAACACCGGGGAGCTGTTTTTT. Translation gives CASSLYHVGVAGATNTGELFF.